This T cell receptor beta chain is drawn from a study of T cell responses to AZD1222 COVID-19 vaccine. Study-wide results and limits: Spike as a whole was targeted by vaccine-associated CD4 TCRs, dominant at 160-218 and 743-854. Every sample of the repertoires postdated the peak T cell response.

Generated by immunoSEQ multiplex PCR, the TCRdb table keeps only in-frame clones and is missing some. The sample includes 140,000 or so clones, roughly 91% seen only once; the top ten take around 3%. The V and J ends lost 3 bases and 4 bases, in that order; junction bases with no gene match: 4. CDR1 is SEHNR and CDR2 is FQNEAQ in the germline V gene (reference sequence). This CDR3 has 14 amino acids. Second-dose schedules of about 4 or about 12 weeks were combined. Concerning this clone itself: The antigen is not known.

This specimen was peripheral blood, taken 28 days after the second AZD1222 dose. The receptor was derived from an adult who received the AZD1222 COVID-19 vaccine. V gene TRBV7-9 combines with J gene TRBJ2-5, with TRBD2 matching 8 bases. The CDR3 nucleotides are TGTGCCAGCAGCTTGCGGGGGGCGGGAGAGACCCAGTACTTC. It specifies CASSLRGAGETQYF.